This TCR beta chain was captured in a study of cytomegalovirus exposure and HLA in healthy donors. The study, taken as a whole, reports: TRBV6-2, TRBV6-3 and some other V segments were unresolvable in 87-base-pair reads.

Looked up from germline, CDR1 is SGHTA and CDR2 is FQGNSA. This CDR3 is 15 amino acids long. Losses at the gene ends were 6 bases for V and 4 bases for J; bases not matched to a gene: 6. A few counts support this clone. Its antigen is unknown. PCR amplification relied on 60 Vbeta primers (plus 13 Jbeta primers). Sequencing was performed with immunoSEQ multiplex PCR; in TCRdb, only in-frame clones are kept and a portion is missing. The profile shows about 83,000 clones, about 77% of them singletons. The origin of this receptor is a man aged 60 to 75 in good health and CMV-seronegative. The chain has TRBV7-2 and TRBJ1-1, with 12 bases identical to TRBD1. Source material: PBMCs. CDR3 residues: CASRRTGQGATEAFF. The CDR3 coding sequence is TGTGCCAGCAGAAGAACGGGACAGGGGGCCACTGAAGCTTTCTTT.